The 31 T cell receptor beta chains listed next were all sequenced from one sample in a study of blood T cell repertoires in COVID-19. Some clones are missing from TCRdb's copy, which holds only in-frame ones; the method was immunoSEQ multiplex PCR. The sample records roughly 250,000 clones, about 82% being singletons. The sample consisted of PBMCs or T cells enriched from blood (not recorded which). Source of these receptors: a woman aged 45-65 years who had recovered from COVID-19.

The CDR3 here is CASSPGQGRTGELFF. As DNA, the CDR3 is TGCGCCAGCTCTCCAGGACAGGGCCGCACCGGGGAGCTGTTTTTT. The chain has TRBV5-1 and TRBJ2-2; 8 bases line up with TRBD1. J was trimmed by 4 bases and V by 7 bases; bases with no gene match: 9. The CDR3 spans 15 residues. CDR1 and CDR2 from the germline V gene are SGHRS and YFSETQ.

V usage is TRBV15 and J usage is TRBJ2-3; 11 bases align to TRBD2. The CDR3 contains 17 residues. V trimming: 2 bases; J trimming: 5 bases; junction bases outside the gene matches: 9. Germline V gene data show CDR1 as LNHNV and CDR2 as YYDKDF (reference sequence). CDR3 region: CATSRSTSGRFLDTQYF. The CDR3 region has the DNA TGTGCCACCAGCAGATCTACTAGCGGGAGATTTTTAGATACGCAGTATTTT.

The rearrangement joins TRBV6-4 to TRBJ1-1; perhaps TRBD1 as D (5 bases). Germline V lookup: CDR1 MRHNA, CDR2 SNTAGT. The ends were cut back, 5 bases at V and 5 bases at J, with 18 bases in the middle. The CDR3 extends over 15 amino acids. The DNA for the CDR3 is TGTGCCAGCAGTCCAACCGGGACTCCTGGAACTGAAGCTTTCTTT. Encoded protein: CASSPTGTPGTEAFF.

This chain connects TRBV11-2 to TRBJ2-2, with TRBD2 matching 9 bases. Looked up from germline, CDR1 is SGHAT and CDR2 is FQNNGV. V shed 1 base and J 7 bases; nucleotides not matched to a gene: 7. There are 16 residues in the CDR3. The CDR3 loop reads CASSLGASGVVGELFF. CDR3 bases: TGTGCCAGCAGCTTAGGGGCTAGCGGGGTGGTCGGGGAGCTGTTTTTT.

This clone was counted only a few times. The genes are TRBV11-2 and TRBJ2-2; 11 positions agree with TRBD1. From germline, CDR1 is SGHAT and CDR2 FQNNGV. The V and J ends lost 5 bases and 6 bases, in that order; junction bases with no gene match: 8. This CDR3 has 16 amino acids. In DNA, the CDR3 is TGTGCCAGCAGCAAAGAACGGACAGGGGGCTCCGGGGAGCTGTTTTTT. Translated, it gives CASSKERTGGSGELFF.

This rearrangement joins TRBV5-1 to TRBJ1-4, with D possibly TRBD1 on 5 matching bases. The CDR3 covers 16 residues. Trimming took 3 bases from V and 3 from J, leaving 15 bases between them. Germline CDR1 and CDR2: SGHRS and YFSETQ. CDR3 sequence: CASSYLAGTPNEKLFF. The DNA of the CDR3 is TGCGCCAGCAGCTATCTCGCAGGGACTCCTAATGAAAAACTGTTTTTT.

V usage is TRBV3-1 (or the pseudogene TRBV3-2) and J usage is TRBJ1-3, with unresolved D. V lost 0 bases to trimming and J lost 3 bases, with 12 bases between them. CDR1 is LGHDT, CDR2 YNNKEL, per germline (reference sequence). CDR3 length equals 16 residues. CDR3 loop: CASSQDIQVFGNTIYF. The CDR3 DNA sequence: TGTGCCAGCAGCCAAGATATCCAGGTCTTTGGAAACACCATATATTTT.

This CDR3 reads CASSQGDSVSGANVLTF. As DNA, the CDR3 is TGTGCCAGCAGCCAAGGGGACAGCGTTTCTGGGGCCAACGTCCTGACTTTC. V and J are TRBV3-1 (or the pseudogene TRBV3-2) and TRBJ2-6; 7 bases are a match to TRBD1. The CDR3 loop spans 17 amino acids. Germline loops: CDR1 LGHDT, CDR2 YNNKEL (reference sequence). Trimming removed 1 base from V and 1 base from J; junction bases left unmatched: 4.

This chain's CDR3 is CASSPKGNQPQHF. The CDR3 bases are TGTGCCAGCAGCCCTAAGGGGAATCAGCCCCAGCATTTT. This chain links TRBV27 with TRBJ1-5, with a tentative D call TRBD1 (5 bases). Per germline, CDR1 MNHEY and CDR2 SMNVEV (reference sequence). The CDR3 runs to 13 residues. Trimming shortened V by 6 bases and J by 4 bases, and 10 bases separated the two germline ends.

This rearrangement joins TRBV28 to TRBJ1-5, with D unclear. CDR1 is MDHEN, CDR2 SYDVKM, per germline. Trimming stripped 5 bases from V and 6 bases from J, with 17 bases between. The CDR3 covers 15 residues. DNA of the CDR3: TGTGCCAGCAGTCCCCTCGGTGAGGGAACTCAGCCCCAGCATTTT. Encoded protein: CASSPLGEGTQPQHF.

The CDR3 DNA is TGTGCCAGCAGTGTTGGGGCAGTCATGAACACTGAAGCTTTCTTT. Translated: CASSVGAVMNTEAFF. The V gene is TRBV25-1, the J gene TRBJ1-1, with D perhaps TRBD1 (5 bases). The CDR3 covers 15 residues. Per the germline V gene, CDR1 is MGHDK and CDR2 is SYGVNS. V dropped 4 bases and J dropped 0 bases, with 12 bases sitting between them.

The V call is TRBV3-1 (or the pseudogene TRBV3-2), the J call TRBJ1-3, with a possible D match to TRBD1 (6 bases). The CDR3 spans 18 residues. Germline-derived CDR1 and CDR2 are LGHDT and YNNKEL (reference sequence). The ends were cut back, 3 bases at V and 2 bases at J, with 20 bases in the middle. CDR3 bases: TGTGCCAGCAGCCACACAATCAGTAAGGGGACACCTGGAAACACCATATATTTT. As protein: CASSHTISKGTPGNTIYF.

The chain couples TRBV5-5 to TRBJ2-2; 14 nucleotides agree with TRBD2. CDR3 length: 17 amino acids. Per the germline V gene, CDR1 is SGHKS and CDR2 is YYEKEE (reference sequence). V shed 4 bases, J shed 1 base, and the junction held 3 bases outside the gene matches. CDR3 sequence: CASSRGLAGVNTGELFF. The CDR3 coding sequence is TGTGCCAGCAGCCGGGGACTAGCGGGAGTGAACACCGGGGAGCTGTTTTTT. The full variable domain, with the rest looked up from reference TRBV5-5 and TRBJ2-2, is DAGVTQSPTHLIKTRGQQVTLRCSPISGHKSVSWYQQVLGQGPQFIFQYYEKEERGRGNFPDRFSARQFPNYSSELNVNALLLGDSALYLCASSRGLAGVNTGELFFGEGSRLTVL.

The V gene is TRBV4-1, the J gene TRBJ1-2; 7 nucleotides match TRBD1. The CDR3 is made up of 15 amino acids. V lost 3 bases, J lost 1 base, and 5 bases stayed unmatched. CDR1 MGHRA and CDR2 YSYEKL come from the germline V gene. The CDR3 sequence: CASSQGDRFNYGYTF. In DNA, the CDR3 is TGCGCCAGCAGCCAGGGGGACAGATTTAACTATGGCTACACCTTC.

The chain has TRBV28 and TRBJ1-2; perhaps TRBD1 as D (5 bases). This CDR3 is 11 amino acids long. Germline V gene data show CDR1 as MDHEN and CDR2 as SYDVKM. Trimming removed 10 bases from V and 13 bases from J, with 19 bases in between. CDR3 in amino acids: CATSVDRPPTF. The CDR3, as DNA: TGTGCCACTTCCGTAGACAGACCGCCCACCTTC.

This chain joins TRBV15 and TRBJ2-5; TRBD2 agrees at 7 bases. V lost 0 bases to trimming and J lost 2 bases; unmatched junction nucleotides: 15. The CDR3 totals 19 residues. Per the germline V gene, CDR1 is LNHNV and CDR2 is YYDKDF (reference sequence). CDR3 residues: CATSRDGRGTTLLQETQYF. For the CDR3, the DNA is TGTGCCACCAGCAGAGATGGGAGAGGGACTACTCTTCTTCAAGAGACCCAGTACTTC.

This chain joins TRBV28 and TRBJ2-7, with a weak D call TRBD1 (5 bases). Germline V gives CDR1 MDHEN, CDR2 SYDVKM. Trimming took off 3 bases at V and 1 base at J, with 7 bases between the two ends. The CDR3 has 13 residues. DNA of the CDR3: TGTGCCAGCAGTTTTCGACAGTCCTACGAGCAGTACTTC. The encoded protein is CASSFRQSYEQYF.

The chain employs TRBV7-9 and TRBJ2-5; no clear D. CDR1 is SEHNR and CDR2 is FQNEAQ in the germline V gene (reference sequence). CDR3 size: 15 residues. The V gene lost 1 base and the J gene lost 5 bases, with 14 bases spanning the gap. The CDR3 nucleotides read TGTGCCAGCAGCTTAGAAATGGCTAGAAGGGAGACCCAGTACTTC. It encodes CASSLEMARRETQYF.

The chain joins TRBV28 to TRBJ1-4; D not resolved. This CDR3 is built from 14 residues. V dropped 4 bases and J dropped 3 bases, with 9 bases sitting between them. Germline CDR1 MDHEN, CDR2 SYDVKM. CDR3 sequence: CASSSEDPNEKLFF. Written as DNA, the CDR3 is TGTGCCAGCAGTTCTGAGGATCCTAATGAAAAACTGTTTTTT. The full variable domain, rest sourced from reference TRBV28 and TRBJ1-4, is DVKVTQSSRYLVKRTGEKVFLECVQDMDHENMFWYRQDPGLGLRLIYFSYDVKMKEKGDIPEGYSVSREKKERFSLILESASTNQTSMYLCASSSEDPNEKLFFGSGTQLSVL.

This clone was picked up one time. The rearrangement uses TRBV7-2 and TRBJ2-1; the D is unclear. This CDR3 is built from 12 residues. Germline CDR1 is SGHTA and CDR2 is FQGNSA. With 3 bases removed from V and 7 bases from J, the gap between germline ends came to 7 bases. As DNA, the CDR3 is TGTGCCAGCAGCTTCTACGGTAATGAGCAGTTCTTC. The encoded protein is CASSFYGNEQFF.

The rearrangement links TRBV11-2 to TRBJ2-1; 9 bases agree with TRBD2. Germline V gene data show CDR1 as SGHAT and CDR2 as FQNNGV. The CDR3 is made up of 16 amino acids. Trimming at V came to 4 bases and at J to 5 bases, leaving 9 bases not matched to a gene. The CDR3 loop reads CASSSFFLAGNNEQFF. In DNA, the CDR3 is TGTGCCAGCAGCTCGTTTTTTCTAGCGGGGAACAATGAGCAGTTCTTC.

The chain links TRBV7-2 to TRBJ1-5; perhaps TRBD1 as D (6 bases). Germline V lookup: CDR1 SGHTA, CDR2 FQGNSA. V lost 5 bases and J lost 3, with 11 bases in between. This CDR3 has 14 amino acids. CDR3: CASSPNRDNQPQHF. CDR3 nucleotides: TGTGCCAGCAGCCCGAACAGGGACAATCAGCCCCAGCATTTT.

The gene calls are TRBV3-1 (or the pseudogene TRBV3-2) and TRBJ1-1, with 7 bases fitting TRBD1. V was clipped by 4 bases and J by 1 base; unmatched bases: 6. This CDR3 has 15 amino acids. Germline CDR1 and CDR2: LGHDT and YNNKEL (reference sequence). CDR3 amino acids: CASSPRQGANTEAFF. CDR3 DNA sequence: TGTGCCAGCAGCCCGAGACAGGGCGCGAACACTGAAGCTTTCTTT.

This rearrangement joins TRBV4-1 to TRBJ1-4; D may be TRBD1 (5 bases). Trimming removed 7 bases at V and 8 bases at J, with 17 bases between. The CDR3 spans 14 residues. CDR1 is MGHRA, CDR2 YSYEKL, per germline. DNA of the CDR3: TGCGCCAGCACCTCGGTCCAGGGTTCGGAAAAACTGTTTTTT. Its protein product is CASTSVQGSEKLFF.

This clone was found a few times. The gene calls are TRBV11-2 and TRBJ2-1, with D tentatively TRBD1 (5 bases). This CDR3 region has 15 residues. Germline V gene data show CDR1 as SGHAT and CDR2 as FQNNGV. Trimming stripped 8 bases from V and 9 bases from J, with 23 bases between. The CDR3 nucleotides read TGTGCCAGCGCCGTATTTTTGCCCAGCCAGGGTGAGCAGTTCTTC. As protein: CASAVFLPSQGEQFF.

V usage is TRBV16 and J usage is TRBJ2-7; 9 bases map to TRBD1. Germline lookup yields CDR1 KGHSY and CDR2 FQNENV. The V segment lost 4 bases and the J segment 6 bases; nucleotides outside the gene matches: 10. The CDR3 runs 15 residues. CDR3 loop: CASSRIGTGSSEQYF. The CDR3 DNA sequence: TGTGCCAGCAGCCGAATCGGGACAGGGTCTTCCGAGCAGTACTTC.

This clone was seen once. The chain links TRBV30 to TRBJ2-7; 10 nucleotides align to TRBD1. The CDR3 length is 16 residues. Germline CDR1 is GTSNPN and CDR2 is SVGIG (reference sequence). V was pared by 2 bases and J by 5 bases, with 12 bases of the junction left unmatched. The chain's CDR3 is CAWSRVWGQGPHEQYF. CDR3 in DNA: TGTGCCTGGAGTAGGGTGTGGGGACAGGGGCCCCACGAGCAGTACTTC.

The gene calls are TRBV2 and TRBJ2-7; no definite D call. Germline loops: CDR1 SNHLY, CDR2 FYNNEI. CDR3 length equals 15 residues. With 4 bases removed from V and 4 bases from J, the gap between germline ends came to 17 bases. CDR3 bases: TGTGCCAGCAGTGCCCCCAGCGCGAGCCTTTACGAGCAGTACTTC. It yields the protein CASSAPSASLYEQYF.

The chain recombines TRBV28 with TRBJ2-5, with no clear D. V lost 2 bases to trimming and J lost 7 bases, with 17 bases between them. This CDR3 has 15 residues. Germline CDR1 and CDR2: MDHEN and SYDVKM. DNA of the CDR3: TGTGCCAGCAGTTTAGTCGGAGCCTGGGTCGGGACCCAGTACTTC. It specifies CASSLVGAWVGTQYF.

This clone was observed a few times. J is TRBJ1-2 and V is TRBV4-1; TRBD1 aligns across 7 bases. V lost 1 base, J lost 8 bases, and 7 bases stayed unmatched. The CDR3 consists of 14 residues. CDR1 is MGHRA and CDR2 is YSYEKL in the germline V gene. The CDR3 is CASSQVDRAWGYTF. DNA of the CDR3: TGCGCCAGCAGCCAAGTCGACAGGGCATGGGGCTACACCTTC.

The V gene is TRBV7-2, the J gene TRBJ2-5; the D gene is possibly TRBD2 (6 bases). V shed 5 bases and J shed 2 bases, with 27 bases lying between them. The CDR3 consists of 19 residues. Germline V gene sequence: CDR1 SGHTA, CDR2 FQGNSA. The CDR3 coding sequence is TGTGCCAGCAGCGCCACGGCGCGGGGAGGATTCCGCCTGCAAGAGACCCAGTACTTC. Residues: CASSATARGGFRLQETQYF.